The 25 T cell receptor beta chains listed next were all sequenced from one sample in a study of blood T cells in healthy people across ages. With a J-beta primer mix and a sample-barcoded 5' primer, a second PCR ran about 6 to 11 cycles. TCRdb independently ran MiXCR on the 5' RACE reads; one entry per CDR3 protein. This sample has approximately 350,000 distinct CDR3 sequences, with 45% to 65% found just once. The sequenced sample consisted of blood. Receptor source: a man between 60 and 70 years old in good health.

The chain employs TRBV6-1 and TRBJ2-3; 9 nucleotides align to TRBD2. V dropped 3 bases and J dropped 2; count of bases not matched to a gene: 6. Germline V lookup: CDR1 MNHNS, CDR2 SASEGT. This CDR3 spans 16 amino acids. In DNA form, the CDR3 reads TGTGCCAGCAGTGAGAGGCGGGGGGGGAACACAGATACGCAGTATTTT. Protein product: CASSERRGGNTDTQYF.

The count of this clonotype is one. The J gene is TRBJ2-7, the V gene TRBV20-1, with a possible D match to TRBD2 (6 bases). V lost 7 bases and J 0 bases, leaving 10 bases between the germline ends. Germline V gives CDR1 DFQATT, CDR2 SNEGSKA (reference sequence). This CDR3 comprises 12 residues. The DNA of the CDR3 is TGCAGTGATAGGCGGGACTCCTACGAGCAGTACTTC. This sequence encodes CSDRRDSYEQYF.

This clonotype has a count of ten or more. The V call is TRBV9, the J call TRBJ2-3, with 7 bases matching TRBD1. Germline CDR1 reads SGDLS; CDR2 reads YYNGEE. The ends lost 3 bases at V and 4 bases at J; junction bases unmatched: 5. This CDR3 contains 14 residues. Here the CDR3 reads CASSDRGASDTQYF. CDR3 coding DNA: TGTGCCAGCAGCGACAGGGGCGCGTCAGATACGCAGTATTTT.

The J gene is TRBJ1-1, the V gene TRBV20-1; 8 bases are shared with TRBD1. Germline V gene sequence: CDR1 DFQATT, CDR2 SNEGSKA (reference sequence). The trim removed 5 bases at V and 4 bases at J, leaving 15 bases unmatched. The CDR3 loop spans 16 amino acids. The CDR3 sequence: CSALPLTGGGGTEAFF. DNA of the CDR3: TGCAGTGCTCTACCTTTAACAGGGGGTGGGGGCACTGAAGCTTTCTTT.

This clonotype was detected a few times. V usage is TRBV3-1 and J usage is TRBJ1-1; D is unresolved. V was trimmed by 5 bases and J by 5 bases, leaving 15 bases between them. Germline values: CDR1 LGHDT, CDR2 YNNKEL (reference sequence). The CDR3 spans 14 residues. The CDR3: CASSAQLGRTEAFF. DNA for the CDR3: TGTGCCAGCAGCGCACAGCTAGGGAGAACTGAAGCTTTCTTT.

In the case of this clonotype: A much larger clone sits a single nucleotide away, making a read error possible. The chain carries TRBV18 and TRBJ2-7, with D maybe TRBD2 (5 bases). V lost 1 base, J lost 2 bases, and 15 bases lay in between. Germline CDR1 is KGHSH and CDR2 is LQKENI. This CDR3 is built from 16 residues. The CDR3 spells CASSPRASRSPYEQYF. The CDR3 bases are TGTGCCAGCTCACCACGGGCTAGCAGGAGCCCCTACGAGCAGTACTTC.

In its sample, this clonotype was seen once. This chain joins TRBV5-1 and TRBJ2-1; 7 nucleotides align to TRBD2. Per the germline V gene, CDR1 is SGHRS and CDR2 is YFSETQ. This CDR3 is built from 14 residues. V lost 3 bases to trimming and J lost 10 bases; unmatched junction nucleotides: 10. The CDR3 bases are TGCGCCAGCAGCTCGTTTGTGGGGGAGGGGGAGCAGTTCTTC. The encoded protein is CASSSFVGEGEQFF.

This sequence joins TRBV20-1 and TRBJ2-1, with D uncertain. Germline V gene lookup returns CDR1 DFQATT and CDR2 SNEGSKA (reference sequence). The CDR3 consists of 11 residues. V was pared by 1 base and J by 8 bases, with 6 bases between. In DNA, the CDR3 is TGCAGTGCTAGAGCCCTGGATGAGCAGTTCTTC. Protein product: CSARALDEQFF.

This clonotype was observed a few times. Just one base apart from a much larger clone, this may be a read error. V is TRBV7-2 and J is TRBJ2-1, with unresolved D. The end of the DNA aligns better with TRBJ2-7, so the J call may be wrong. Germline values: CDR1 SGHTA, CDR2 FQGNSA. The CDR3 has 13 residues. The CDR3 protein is CASSLSTYNEQYF. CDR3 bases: TGTGCCAGCAGCTTATCGACCTACAATGAGCAGTACTTC.

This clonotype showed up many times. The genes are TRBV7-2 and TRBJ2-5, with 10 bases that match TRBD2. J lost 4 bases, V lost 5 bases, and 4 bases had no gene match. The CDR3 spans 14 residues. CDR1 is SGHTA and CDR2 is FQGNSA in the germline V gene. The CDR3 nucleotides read TGTGCCAGCAGCCCGAGACTAGCGGGAGAGACCCAGTACTTC. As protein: CASSPRLAGETQYF. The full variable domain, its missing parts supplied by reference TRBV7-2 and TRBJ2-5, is GAGVSQSPSNKVTEKGKDVELRCDPISGHTALYWYRQSLGQGLEFLIYFQGNSAPDKSGLPSDRFSAERTGGSVSTLTIQRTQQEDSAVYLCASSPRLAGETQYFGPGTRLLVL.

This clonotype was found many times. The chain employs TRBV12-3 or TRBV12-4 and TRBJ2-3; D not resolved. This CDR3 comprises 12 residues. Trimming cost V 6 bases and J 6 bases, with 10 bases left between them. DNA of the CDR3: TGTGCCAGCAGAACCCTGAGGGATACGCAGTATTTT. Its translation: CASRTLRDTQYF.

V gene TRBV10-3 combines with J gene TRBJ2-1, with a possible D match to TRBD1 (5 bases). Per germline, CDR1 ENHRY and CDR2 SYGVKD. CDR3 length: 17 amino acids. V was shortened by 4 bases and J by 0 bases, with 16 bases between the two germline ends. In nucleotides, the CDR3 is TGTGCCATCAGTGCCGACACAGGAATCCGCTCCTACAATGAGCAGTTCTTC. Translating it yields CAISADTGIRSYNEQFF.

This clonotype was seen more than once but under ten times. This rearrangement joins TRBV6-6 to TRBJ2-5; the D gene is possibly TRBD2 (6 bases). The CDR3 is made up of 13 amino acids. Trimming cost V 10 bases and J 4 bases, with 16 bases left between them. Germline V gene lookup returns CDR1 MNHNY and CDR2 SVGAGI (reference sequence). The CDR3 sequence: CAITPGLLETQYF. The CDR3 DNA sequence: TGTGCCATTACGCCGGGACTTTTAGAGACCCAGTACTTC.

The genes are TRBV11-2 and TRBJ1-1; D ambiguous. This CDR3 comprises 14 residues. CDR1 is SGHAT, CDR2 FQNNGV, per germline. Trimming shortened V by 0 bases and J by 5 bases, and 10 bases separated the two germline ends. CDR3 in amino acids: CASSLEGRWTEAFF. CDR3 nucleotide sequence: TGTGCCAGCAGCTTAGAAGGGCGGTGGACTGAAGCTTTCTTT.

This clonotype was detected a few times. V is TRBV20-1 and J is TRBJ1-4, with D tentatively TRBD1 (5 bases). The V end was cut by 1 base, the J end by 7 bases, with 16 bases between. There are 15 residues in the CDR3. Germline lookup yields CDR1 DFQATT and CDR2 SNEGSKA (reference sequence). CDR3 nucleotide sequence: TGCAGTGCTAGAGTTCCGCAGGGTTCGTCTGAAAAACTGTTTTTT. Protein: CSARVPQGSSEKLFF.

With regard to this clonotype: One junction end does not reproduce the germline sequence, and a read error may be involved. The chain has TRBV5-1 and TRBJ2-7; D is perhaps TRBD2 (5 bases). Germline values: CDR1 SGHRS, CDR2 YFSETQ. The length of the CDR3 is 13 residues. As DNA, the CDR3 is TGCGCCAGCATTGGCACGGACTCCTACGAGCTGTACTTC. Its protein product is CASIGTDSYELYF.

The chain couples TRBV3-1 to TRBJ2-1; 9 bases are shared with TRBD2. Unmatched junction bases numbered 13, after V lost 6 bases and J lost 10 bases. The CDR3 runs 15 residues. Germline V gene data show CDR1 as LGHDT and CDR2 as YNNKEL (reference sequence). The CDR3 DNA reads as TGTGCCAGCAGGGGCGGGACTAGCCTCTCGGGGGAGCAGTTCTTC. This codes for CASRGGTSLSGEQFF.

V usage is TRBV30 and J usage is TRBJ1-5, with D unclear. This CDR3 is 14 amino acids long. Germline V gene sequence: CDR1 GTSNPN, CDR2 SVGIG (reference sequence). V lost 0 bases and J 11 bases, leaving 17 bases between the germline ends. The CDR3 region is CAWSVPQAGGAQHF. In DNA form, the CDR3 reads TGTGCCTGGAGTGTACCCCAGGCCGGCGGGGCCCAGCATTTT.

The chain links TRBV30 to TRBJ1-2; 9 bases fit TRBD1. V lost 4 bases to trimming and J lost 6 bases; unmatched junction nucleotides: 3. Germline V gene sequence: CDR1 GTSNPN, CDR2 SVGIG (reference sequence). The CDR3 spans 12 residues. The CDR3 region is CAWNRDRDGYTF. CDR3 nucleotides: TGTGCCTGGAACCGGGACAGGGATGGCTACACCTTC.

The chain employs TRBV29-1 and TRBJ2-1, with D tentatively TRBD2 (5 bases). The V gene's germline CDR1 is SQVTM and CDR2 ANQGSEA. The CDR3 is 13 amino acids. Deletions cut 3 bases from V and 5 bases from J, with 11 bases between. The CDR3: CSVEELGHNEQFF. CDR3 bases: TGCAGCGTTGAGGAACTAGGTCACAATGAGCAGTTCTTC.

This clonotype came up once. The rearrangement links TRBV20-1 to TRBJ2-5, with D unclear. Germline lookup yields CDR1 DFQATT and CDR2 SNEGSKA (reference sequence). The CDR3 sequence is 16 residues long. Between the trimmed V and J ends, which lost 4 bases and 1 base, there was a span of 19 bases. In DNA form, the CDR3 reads TGCAGTGCTATCCCATCCGGCAGCCAGATCCAAGAGACCCAGTACTTC. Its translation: CSAIPSGSQIQETQYF.

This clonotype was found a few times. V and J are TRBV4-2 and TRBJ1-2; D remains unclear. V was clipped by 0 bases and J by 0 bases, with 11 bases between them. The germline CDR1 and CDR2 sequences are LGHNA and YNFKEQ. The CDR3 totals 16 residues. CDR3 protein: CASSQDRLLPNYGYTF. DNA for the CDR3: TGTGCCAGCAGCCAAGATAGGCTTCTACCTAACTATGGCTACACCTTC.

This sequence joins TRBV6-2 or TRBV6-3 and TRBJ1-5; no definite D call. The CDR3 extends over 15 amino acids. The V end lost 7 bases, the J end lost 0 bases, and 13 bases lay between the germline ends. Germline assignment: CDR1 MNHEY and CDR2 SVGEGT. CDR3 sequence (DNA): TGTGCCAGCATGGAAGACCTAGATAGCAATCAGCCCCAGCATTTT. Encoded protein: CASMEDLDSNQPQHF.

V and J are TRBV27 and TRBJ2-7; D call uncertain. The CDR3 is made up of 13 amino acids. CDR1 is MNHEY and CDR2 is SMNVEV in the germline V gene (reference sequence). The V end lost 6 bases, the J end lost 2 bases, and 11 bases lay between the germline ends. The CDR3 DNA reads TGTGCCAGCAGAGCGAACAGTGCCTACGAGCAGTACTTC. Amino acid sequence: CASRANSAYEQYF.

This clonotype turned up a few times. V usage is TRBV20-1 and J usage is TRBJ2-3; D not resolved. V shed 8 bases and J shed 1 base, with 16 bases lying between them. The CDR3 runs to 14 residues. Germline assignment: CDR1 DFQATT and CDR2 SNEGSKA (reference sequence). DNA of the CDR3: TGCAGTCCATTTATAGCTATACGCACAGATACGCAGTATTTT. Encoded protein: CSPFIAIRTDTQYF.